These 3 T cell receptor beta chains share one sample of origin, sequenced in a study of blood T cell repertoires in COVID-19. Data came from immunoSEQ multiplex PCR; TCRdb stores just in-frame clones and leaves some out. Of some 160,000 clones in the sample, around nine tenths were seen once. Sequencing was carried out using peripheral blood. These receptors were collected from a woman in her 70s with COVID-19, enrolled during active disease.

This clone was seen only a few times. The V call is TRBV7-6, the J call TRBJ2-2, with 8 nucleotides matching TRBD2. Looked up from germline, CDR1 is SGHVS and CDR2 is FNYEAQ. This CDR3 has 14 residues. The V and J ends lost 5 bases and 4 bases, in that order; junction bases with no gene match: 3. The CDR3 spells CASSAAGGTGELFF. The CDR3 DNA reads as TGTGCCAGCAGCGCGGCGGGGGGCACCGGGGAGCTGTTTTTT.

The chain uses TRBV5-4 and TRBJ1-5, with D maybe TRBD1 (6 bases). V lost 3 bases and J 6 bases, leaving 19 bases between the germline ends. The CDR3 extends over 16 amino acids. Germline CDR1 SGHNT, CDR2 YYREEE (reference sequence). The CDR3 here is CASSWGGTIAGQPQHF. CDR3 DNA sequence: TGTGCCAGCAGCTGGGGGGGGACAATAGCAGGTCAGCCCCAGCATTTT.

This chain joins TRBV7-2 and TRBJ1-2; TRBD1 is a possible D gene (5 bases). The CDR3 consists of 13 residues. Germline V lookup: CDR1 SGHTA, CDR2 FQGNSA. Trimming removed 5 bases from V and 1 base from J, with 8 bases in between. This CDR3 reads CASSVQVNYGYTF. CDR3 nucleotides: TGTGCCAGCAGCGTACAGGTTAACTATGGCTACACCTTC.